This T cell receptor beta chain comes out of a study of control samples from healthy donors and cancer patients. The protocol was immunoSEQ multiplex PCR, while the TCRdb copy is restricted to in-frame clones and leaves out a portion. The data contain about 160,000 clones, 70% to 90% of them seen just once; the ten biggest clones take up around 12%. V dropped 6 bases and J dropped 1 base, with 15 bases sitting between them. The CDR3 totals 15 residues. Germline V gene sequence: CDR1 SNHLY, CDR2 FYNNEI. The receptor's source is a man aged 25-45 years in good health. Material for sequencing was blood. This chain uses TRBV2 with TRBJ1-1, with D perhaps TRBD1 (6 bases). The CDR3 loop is CASSPGALGNTEAFF. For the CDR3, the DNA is TGTGCCAGCAGCCCGGGGGCCCTAGGGAACACTGAAGCTTTCTTT.